The 23 T cell receptor beta chains presented below share a single source sample, sequenced in a study of beta chain features in type 1 diabetes. Study outcomes and limitations: Type 1 diabetes patients had TCRB CDR3s that were shorter (moderately but significantly so) in all four CD4+ subsets.

No cognate antigen is known for these TCRs. As every portion of the isolated RNA was reverse transcribed, the sequencing read expressed TCRB transcripts. Sequenced by immunoSEQ multiplex PCR; TCRdb stores in-frame clones only, minus some. The sample carries around 40,000 clones, approximately 61% recorded once. The sequenced sample consisted of Tregs from blood. The receptors originated from a man aged 25-40 years with type 1 diabetes. Some clones in this sample may be carry-over from other donors' samples.

The chain uses TRBV2 and TRBJ2-3; D call uncertain. The V gene lost 4 bases and the J gene lost 3 bases, with 11 bases spanning the gap. From germline, CDR1 is SNHLY and CDR2 FYNNEI. This CDR3 has 14 amino acids. The CDR3 reads CASSVLVATDTQYF. The CDR3 bases are TGTGCCAGCAGTGTGTTGGTGGCAACAGATACGCAGTATTTT.

This clone showed up just a few times. This chain links TRBV4-2 with TRBJ2-4; D gene ambiguous. Trimming removed 0 bases from V and 0 bases from J, with 3 bases in between. Per the germline V gene, CDR1 is LGHNA and CDR2 is YNFKEQ. CDR3 length equals 14 residues. CDR3 nucleotides: TGTGCCAGCAGCCAAGACGGAGCCAAAAACATTCAGTACTTC. As protein: CASSQDGAKNIQYF.

The V call is TRBV7-2, the J call TRBJ2-3, with 10 bases matching TRBD2. The CDR3 has 13 residues. Germline V CDR1 and CDR2: SGHTA, FQGNSA. V lost 6 bases to trimming and J lost 8 bases; unmatched junction nucleotides: 5. CDR3 sequence (DNA): TGTGCCAGCAGGCAGCGGGGGGGCGGTACGCAGTATTTT. It specifies CASRQRGGGTQYF.

The rearrangement links TRBV9 to TRBJ1-3; tentative D call: TRBD1 (6 bases). Germline V gene lookup returns CDR1 SGDLS and CDR2 YYNGEE. The CDR3 spans 15 residues. V lost 4 bases, J lost 3 bases, and 14 bases lay in between. CDR3 residues: CASSPGGLGGNTIYF. In DNA form, the CDR3 reads TGTGCCAGCAGCCCCGGGGGGCTCGGTGGAAACACCATATATTTT.

The chain links TRBV20-1 to TRBJ1-2; D is uncertain. The CDR3 has 11 amino acids. Trimming shortened V by 4 bases and J by 0 bases, and 3 bases separated the two germline ends. Per the germline V gene, CDR1 is DFQATT and CDR2 is SNEGSKA (reference sequence). The CDR3 nucleotides are TGCAGTGCTATAGCTAACTATGGCTACACCTTC. It yields the protein CSAIANYGYTF.

Only a few counts were recorded for this clone. Within the sample, other DNA sequences also encode this same CDR3. The gene calls are TRBV7-2 and TRBJ2-5; D gene ambiguous. Germline CDR1 and CDR2: SGHTA and FQGNSA. V lost 5 bases and J lost 1, with 2 bases in between. CDR3 length equals 11 residues. The CDR3 protein is CASSLQETQYF. The CDR3 coding sequence is TGTGCCAGCAGCCTCCAAGAGACCCAGTACTTC.

The gene calls are TRBV5-1 and TRBJ2-7; the match to TRBD1 covers 7 bases. CDR3 length: 15 amino acids. Germline assignment: CDR1 SGHRS and CDR2 YFSETQ. The V gene end was trimmed by 3 bases and the J gene end by 4 bases; junction bases not matched to a gene: 10. This chain's CDR3 is CASSWAGGTFYEQYF. In nucleotides, the CDR3 is TGCGCCAGCAGCTGGGCAGGGGGAACGTTTTACGAGCAGTACTTC.

The rearrangement links TRBV27 to TRBJ2-3; 10 bases agree with TRBD1. The length of the CDR3 is 16 residues. The V gene end was trimmed by 5 bases and the J gene end by 1 base; junction bases not matched to a gene: 6. Germline values: CDR1 MNHEY, CDR2 SMNVEV (reference sequence). The CDR3 DNA sequence: TGTGCCAGCAGTCCCGGACAGGGGGTGGGCACAGATACGCAGTATTTT. It is translated as CASSPGQGVGTDTQYF.

CDR3 protein: CASGLGAGLYGYTF. The CDR3 DNA is TGTGCTAGTGGTTTGGGAGCGGGACTCTATGGCTACACCTTC. This chain joins TRBV12-5 and TRBJ1-2, with D perhaps matching TRBD1 (5 bases). Germline loops: CDR1 LGHNT, CDR2 FRNRAP. Trimming stripped 1 base from V and 4 bases from J, with 10 bases between. This CDR3 comprises 14 residues.

This chain uses TRBV7-9 with TRBJ1-2; D may be TRBD1 (5 bases). The V end lost 2 bases, the J end lost 8 bases, and 18 bases lay between the germline ends. In germline, CDR1 is SEHNR, CDR2 FQNEAQ (reference sequence). CDR3 size: 15 residues. The CDR3 protein is CASSLTFGGVEGYTF. The CDR3 bases are TGTGCCAGCAGCTTAACCTTTGGGGGGGTCGAGGGCTACACCTTC.

CDR3: CASSLTTGTGGWYEQFF. CDR3 nucleotides: TGTGCCAGCAGCTTAACTACCGGGACAGGGGGCTGGTATGAGCAGTTCTTC. This chain uses TRBV5-6 with TRBJ2-1; 12 positions match TRBD1. The V segment lost 2 bases and the J segment 8 bases; nucleotides outside the gene matches: 11. There are 17 residues in the CDR3. Germline V gives CDR1 SGHDT, CDR2 YYEEEE.

The chain has TRBV5-1 and TRBJ2-2, with a weak D call TRBD1 (5 bases). The length of the CDR3 is 15 residues. Germline CDR1 reads SGHRS; CDR2 reads YFSETQ. Deletions cut 0 bases from V and 2 bases from J, with 8 bases between. CDR3 DNA: TGCGCCAGCAGCTTGGGAGACAGAAACACCGGGGAGCTGTTTTTT. Translating gives CASSLGDRNTGELFF.

This clone appeared a few times. The chain has TRBV15 and TRBJ2-1, with TRBD2 matching 9 bases. V lost 2 bases and J lost 15; bases outside the gene matches: 5. Germline V CDR1 and CDR2: LNHNV, YYDKDF (reference sequence). The CDR3 is 12 amino acids. CDR3 DNA sequence: TGTGCCACCAGCAGACACGGACTAGCGCGGTTCTTC. Translated: CATSRHGLARFF.

This clone was detected a few times. V gene TRBV28 combines with J gene TRBJ2-3, with 11 bases identical to TRBD2. The CDR3 spans 16 residues. CDR1 and CDR2 (germline): MDHEN, SYDVKM. Trimming took 6 bases from V and 4 from J; bases not matched to a gene: 9. CDR3 in DNA: TGTGCCAGCAGATTAGCGGGGGGGCAAGGTGCAGATACGCAGTATTTT. Encoded protein: CASRLAGGQGADTQYF.

The rearrangement joins TRBV7-2 to TRBJ1-6; 7 bases match TRBD1. This CDR3 contains 15 residues. Germline-derived CDR1 and CDR2 are SGHTA and FQGNSA. V lost 3 bases, J lost 7 bases, and 6 bases stayed unmatched. The CDR3 nucleotides read TGTGCCAGCAGCTTCTCCGGGACAGCCAATTCACCCCTCCACTTT. As protein: CASSFSGTANSPLHF.

This clone was seen more than once but under ten times. The CDR3 spells CASSSWGQDAYGYTF. In DNA form, the CDR3 reads TGTGCCAGCAGCTCCTGGGGACAGGACGCTTATGGCTACACCTTC. V is TRBV7-9 and J is TRBJ1-2, with 8 bases lining up with TRBD1. With V trimmed by 4 bases and J by 5 bases, 9 bases remained unmatched. Germline V gene sequence: CDR1 SEHNR, CDR2 FQNEAQ (reference sequence). CDR3 length: 15 residues.

This clone showed up just a few times. This chain links TRBV4-1 with TRBJ2-5, with D possibly matching TRBD1 (7 bases). The V gene's germline CDR1 is MGHRA and CDR2 YSYEKL. Trimming pared 4 bases from V and 1 base from J, leaving 13 bases between. The CDR3 runs to 15 residues. The CDR3, as DNA: TGCGCCAGCAGCCTCGCGGGACAGAGCCAAGAGACCCAGTACTTC. It yields the protein CASSLAGQSQETQYF.

CDR3 sequence reads: CASSIGRESSPLHF. The CDR3 region has the DNA TGTGCCAGCAGTATCGGGAGGGAAAGTTCACCCCTCCACTTT. The rearrangement uses TRBV4-2 and TRBJ1-6; D not certain. This CDR3 has 14 amino acids. The germline V and J ends were trimmed by 6 bases and 9 bases, with 15 bases remaining between them. Germline V gives CDR1 LGHNA, CDR2 YNFKEQ.

J is TRBJ1-1 and V is TRBV6-6; D not resolved. V was pared by 7 bases and J by 4 bases, with 10 bases between. Germline CDR1 and CDR2: MNHNY and SVGAGI (reference sequence). This CDR3 has 12 residues. CDR3 nucleotide sequence: TGTGCCAGCATCAGGATCTCCACTGAAGCTTTCTTT. Amino acids: CASIRISTEAFF.

This chain uses TRBV7-9 with TRBJ1-5; possibly TRBD1 for D (5 bases). CDR1 is SEHNR and CDR2 is FQNEAQ in the germline V gene (reference sequence). The V end lost 1 base, the J end lost 6 bases, and 10 bases lay between the germline ends. This CDR3 is 14 amino acids long. CDR3: CASSLGQGGQPQHF. CDR3 DNA: TGTGCCAGCAGCTTAGGGCAGGGAGGTCAGCCCCAGCATTTT.

The chain is built from TRBV6-5 and TRBJ1-3; D is unclear. The CDR3 has 14 amino acids. The V end was cut by 5 bases, the J end by 3 bases, with 11 bases between. Germline V gene data show CDR1 as MNHEY and CDR2 as SVGAGI. In DNA, the CDR3 is TGTGCCAGCAGTCGGAGGGATTATGGAAACACCATATATTTT. Encoded protein: CASSRRDYGNTIYF.

The sample holds a few counts of this clone. This sequence joins TRBV7-3 and TRBJ2-7; 9 bases match TRBD1. Germline V CDR1 and CDR2: SGHTA, FQGTGA. Trimming removed 5 bases from V and 4 bases from J; junction bases left unmatched: 6. There are 14 residues in the CDR3. CDR3 nucleotides: TGTGCCAGCAGCATCGGACAGGGGCCTTACGAGCAGTACTTC. Its protein is CASSIGQGPYEQYF.

A few counts support this clone. The CDR3 bases are TGTGCCAGCAACTCGGGGCAGGGGCCGGGAGATACGCAGTATTTT. Translating gives CASNSGQGPGDTQYF. The chain has TRBV11-2 and TRBJ2-3; maybe TRBD1 (6 bases). CDR3 length equals 15 residues. CDR1 SGHAT and CDR2 FQNNGV come from the germline V gene. V dropped 7 bases and J dropped 5 bases, with 19 bases sitting between them.